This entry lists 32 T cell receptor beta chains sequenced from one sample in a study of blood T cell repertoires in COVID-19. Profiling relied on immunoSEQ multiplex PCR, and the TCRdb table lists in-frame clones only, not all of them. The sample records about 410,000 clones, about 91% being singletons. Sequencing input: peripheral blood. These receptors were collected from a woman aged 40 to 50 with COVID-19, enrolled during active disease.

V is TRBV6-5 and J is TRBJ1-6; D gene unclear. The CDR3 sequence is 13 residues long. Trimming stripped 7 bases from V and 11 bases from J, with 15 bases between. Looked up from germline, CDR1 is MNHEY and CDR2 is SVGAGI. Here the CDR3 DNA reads TGTGCCAGCATTGGTGGCCCTCGTCCACCCCTCCACTTT. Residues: CASIGGPRPPLHF.

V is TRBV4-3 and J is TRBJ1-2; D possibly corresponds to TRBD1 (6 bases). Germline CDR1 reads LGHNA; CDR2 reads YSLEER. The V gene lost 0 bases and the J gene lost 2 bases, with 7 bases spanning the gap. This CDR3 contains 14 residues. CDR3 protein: CASSQEDRNYGYTF. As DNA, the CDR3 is TGCGCCAGCAGCCAAGAGGACAGAAACTATGGCTACACCTTC.

DNA of the CDR3: TGTGCCAGCAGCCTCCACCCCGGGACAGGCCACTCTGGGGCCAACGTCCTGACTTTC. Translation: CASSLHPGTGHSGANVLTF. V usage is TRBV9 and J usage is TRBJ2-6, with 8 bases fitting TRBD1. V was pared by 4 bases and J by 0 bases, with 12 bases of the junction left unmatched. The V gene's germline CDR1 is SGDLS and CDR2 YYNGEE. This CDR3 has 19 amino acids.

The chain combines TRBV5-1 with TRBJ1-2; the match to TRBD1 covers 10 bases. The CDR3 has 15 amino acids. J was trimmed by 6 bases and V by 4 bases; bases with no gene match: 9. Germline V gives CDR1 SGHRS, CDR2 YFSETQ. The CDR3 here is CASSLDGTGVDGYTF. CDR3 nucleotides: TGCGCCAGCAGCCTGGACGGGACAGGGGTCGATGGCTACACCTTC.

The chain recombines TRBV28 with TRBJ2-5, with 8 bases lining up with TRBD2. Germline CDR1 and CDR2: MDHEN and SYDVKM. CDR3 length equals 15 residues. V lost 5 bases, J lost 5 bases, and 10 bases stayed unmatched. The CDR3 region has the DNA TGTGCCAGCAGTACCTCCGGGGGGGCCATGGAGACCCAGTACTTC. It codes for CASSTSGGAMETQYF.

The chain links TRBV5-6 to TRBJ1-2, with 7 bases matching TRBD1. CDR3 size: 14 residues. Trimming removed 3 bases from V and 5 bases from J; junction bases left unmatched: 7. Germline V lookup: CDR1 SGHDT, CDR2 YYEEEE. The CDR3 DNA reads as TGTGCCAGCAGCTCGCCGGGACAGTCATATGGCTACACCTTC. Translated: CASSSPGQSYGYTF.

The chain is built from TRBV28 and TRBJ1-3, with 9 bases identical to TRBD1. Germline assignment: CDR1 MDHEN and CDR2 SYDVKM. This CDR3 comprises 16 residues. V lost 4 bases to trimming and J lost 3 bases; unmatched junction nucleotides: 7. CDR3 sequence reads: CASSSRDRDFGNTIYF. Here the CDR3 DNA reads TGTGCCAGCAGTTCAAGGGACAGGGATTTTGGAAACACCATATATTTT. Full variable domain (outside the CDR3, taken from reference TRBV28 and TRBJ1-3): DVKVTQSSRYLVKRTGEKVFLECVQDMDHENMFWYRQDPGLGLRLIYFSYDVKMKEKGDIPEGYSVSREKKERFSLILESASTNQTSMYLCASSSRDRDFGNTIYFGEGSWLTVV.

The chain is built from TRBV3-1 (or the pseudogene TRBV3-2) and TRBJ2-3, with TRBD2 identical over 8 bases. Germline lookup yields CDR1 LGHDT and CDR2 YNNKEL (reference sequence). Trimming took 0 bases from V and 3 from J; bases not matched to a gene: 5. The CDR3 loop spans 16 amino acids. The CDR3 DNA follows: TGTGCCAGCAGCCAAGAATCAGCGGGAGCGACAGATACGCAGTATTTT. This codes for CASSQESAGATDTQYF.

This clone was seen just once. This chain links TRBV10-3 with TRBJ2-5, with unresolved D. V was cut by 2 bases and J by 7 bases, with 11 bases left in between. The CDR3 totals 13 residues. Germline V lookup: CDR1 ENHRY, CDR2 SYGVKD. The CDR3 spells CAISEDQSRTQYF. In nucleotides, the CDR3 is TGTGCCATCAGTGAGGATCAGTCTAGGACCCAGTACTTC.

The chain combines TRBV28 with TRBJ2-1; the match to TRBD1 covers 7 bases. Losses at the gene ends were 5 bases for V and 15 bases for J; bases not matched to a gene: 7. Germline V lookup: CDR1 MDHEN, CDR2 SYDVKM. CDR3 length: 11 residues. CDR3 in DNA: TGTGCCAGCAGTACCTCGACAGGGTGGTTCTTC. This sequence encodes CASSTSTGWFF.

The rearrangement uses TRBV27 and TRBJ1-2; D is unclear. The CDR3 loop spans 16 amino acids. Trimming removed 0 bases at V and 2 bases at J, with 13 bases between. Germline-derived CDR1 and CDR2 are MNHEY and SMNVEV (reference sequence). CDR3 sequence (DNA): TGTGCCAGCAGTTTATCCCTGTCTAGCCCGAACTATGGCTACACCTTC. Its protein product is CASSLSLSSPNYGYTF.

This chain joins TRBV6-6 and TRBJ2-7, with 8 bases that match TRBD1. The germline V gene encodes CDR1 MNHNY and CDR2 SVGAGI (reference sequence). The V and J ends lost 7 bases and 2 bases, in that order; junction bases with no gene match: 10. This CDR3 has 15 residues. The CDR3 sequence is CASTDRQGAAYEQYF. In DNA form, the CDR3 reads TGTGCCAGCACGGATCGCCAGGGGGCGGCCTACGAGCAGTACTTC.

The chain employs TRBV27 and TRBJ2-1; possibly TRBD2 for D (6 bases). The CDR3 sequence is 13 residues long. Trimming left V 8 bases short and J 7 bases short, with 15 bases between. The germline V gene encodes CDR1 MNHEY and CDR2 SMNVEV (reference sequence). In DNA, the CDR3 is TGTGCCAGCGGGGGGAGGTTATGGAATGAGCAGTTCTTC. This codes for CASGGRLWNEQFF.

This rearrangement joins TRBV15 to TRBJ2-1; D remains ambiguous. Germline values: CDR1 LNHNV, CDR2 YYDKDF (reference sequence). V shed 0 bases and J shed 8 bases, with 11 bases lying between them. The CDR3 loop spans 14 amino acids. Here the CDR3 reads CATSRDPGRYEQFF. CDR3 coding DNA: TGTGCCACCAGCAGAGATCCCGGTCGTTATGAGCAGTTCTTC.

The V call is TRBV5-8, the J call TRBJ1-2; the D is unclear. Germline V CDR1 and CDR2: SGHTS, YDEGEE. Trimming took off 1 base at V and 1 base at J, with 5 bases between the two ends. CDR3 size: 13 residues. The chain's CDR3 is CASSLTDNYGYTF. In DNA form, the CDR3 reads TGTGCCAGCAGCTTGACAGATAACTATGGCTACACCTTC.

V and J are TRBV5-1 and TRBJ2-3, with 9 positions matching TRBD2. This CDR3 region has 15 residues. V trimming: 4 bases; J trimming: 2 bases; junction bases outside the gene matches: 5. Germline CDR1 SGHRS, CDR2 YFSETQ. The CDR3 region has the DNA TGCGCCAGCAGCCAGACTAGCGGCTCCACAGATACGCAGTATTTT. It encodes CASSQTSGSTDTQYF.

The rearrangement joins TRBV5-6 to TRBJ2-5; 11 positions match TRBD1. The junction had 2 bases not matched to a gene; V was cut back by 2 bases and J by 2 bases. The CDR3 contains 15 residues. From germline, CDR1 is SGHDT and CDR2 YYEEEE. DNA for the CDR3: TGTGCCAGCAGCTTCCGGGACAGGGGGCAAGAGACCCAGTACTTC. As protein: CASSFRDRGQETQYF.

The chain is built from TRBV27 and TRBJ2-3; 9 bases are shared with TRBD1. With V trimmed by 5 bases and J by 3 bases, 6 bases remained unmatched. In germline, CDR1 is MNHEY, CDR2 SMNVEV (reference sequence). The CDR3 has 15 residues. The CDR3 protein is CASSRTGAWTDTQYF. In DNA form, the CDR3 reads TGTGCCAGCAGTCGGACAGGGGCATGGACAGATACGCAGTATTTT.

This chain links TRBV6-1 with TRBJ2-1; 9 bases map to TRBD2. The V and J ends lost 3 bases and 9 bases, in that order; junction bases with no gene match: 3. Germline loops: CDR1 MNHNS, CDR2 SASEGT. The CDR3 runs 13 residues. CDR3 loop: CASSDPAGGEQFF. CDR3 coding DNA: TGTGCCAGCAGTGATCCAGCGGGGGGTGAGCAGTTCTTC.

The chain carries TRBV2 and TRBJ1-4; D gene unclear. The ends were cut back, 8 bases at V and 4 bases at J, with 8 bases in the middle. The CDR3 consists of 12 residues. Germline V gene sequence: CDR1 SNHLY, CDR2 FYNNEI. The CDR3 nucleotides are TGTGCCAGCCGGCGGGATAATGAAAAACTGTTTTTT. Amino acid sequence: CASRRDNEKLFF.

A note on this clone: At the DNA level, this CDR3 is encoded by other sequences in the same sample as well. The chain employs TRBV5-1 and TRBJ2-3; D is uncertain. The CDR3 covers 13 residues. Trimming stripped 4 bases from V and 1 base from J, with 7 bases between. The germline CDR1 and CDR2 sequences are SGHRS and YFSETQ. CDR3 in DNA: TGCGCCAGCAGCGCCCCGGGCACAGATACGCAGTATTTT. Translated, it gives CASSAPGTDTQYF.

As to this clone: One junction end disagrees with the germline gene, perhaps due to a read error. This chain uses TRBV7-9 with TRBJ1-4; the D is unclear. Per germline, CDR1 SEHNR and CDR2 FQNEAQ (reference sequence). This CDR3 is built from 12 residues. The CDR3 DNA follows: TGCTTTATTCTTGGAGACAATGAAAAACTGTTTTTT. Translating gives CFILGDNEKLFF.

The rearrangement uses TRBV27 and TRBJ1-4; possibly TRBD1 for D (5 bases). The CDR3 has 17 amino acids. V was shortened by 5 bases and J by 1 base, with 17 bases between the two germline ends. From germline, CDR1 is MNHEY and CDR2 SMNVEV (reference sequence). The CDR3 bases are TGTGCCAGCAGTCCTAGTGTGGGGGAGGTAACTAATGAAAAACTGTTTTTT. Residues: CASSPSVGEVTNEKLFF.

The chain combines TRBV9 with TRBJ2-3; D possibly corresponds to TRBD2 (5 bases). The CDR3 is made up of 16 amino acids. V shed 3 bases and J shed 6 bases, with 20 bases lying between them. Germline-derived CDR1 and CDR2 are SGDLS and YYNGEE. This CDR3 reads CASSAGLSPSPDTQYF. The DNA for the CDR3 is TGTGCCAGCAGCGCCGGACTCTCCCCTTCCCCGGATACGCAGTATTTT.

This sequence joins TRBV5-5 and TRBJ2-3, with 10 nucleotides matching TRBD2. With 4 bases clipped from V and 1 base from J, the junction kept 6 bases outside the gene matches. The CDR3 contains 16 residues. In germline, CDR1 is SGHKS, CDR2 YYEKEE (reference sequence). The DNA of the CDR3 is TGTGCCAGCAGCCAAACTAGCGGGGACGGCACAGATACGCAGTATTTT. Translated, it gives CASSQTSGDGTDTQYF.

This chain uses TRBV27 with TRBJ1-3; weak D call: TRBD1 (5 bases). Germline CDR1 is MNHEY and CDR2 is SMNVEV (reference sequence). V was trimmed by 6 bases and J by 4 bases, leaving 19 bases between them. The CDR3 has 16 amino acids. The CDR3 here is CASRPTGSPVGNTIYF. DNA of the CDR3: TGTGCCAGCAGGCCCACAGGTTCCCCCGTCGGAAACACCATATATTTT.

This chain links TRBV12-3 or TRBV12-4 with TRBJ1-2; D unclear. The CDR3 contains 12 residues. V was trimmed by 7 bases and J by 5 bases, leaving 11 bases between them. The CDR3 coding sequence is TGTGCCAGCACCCCTCGAGCGTATGGCTACACCTTC. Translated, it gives CASTPRAYGYTF.

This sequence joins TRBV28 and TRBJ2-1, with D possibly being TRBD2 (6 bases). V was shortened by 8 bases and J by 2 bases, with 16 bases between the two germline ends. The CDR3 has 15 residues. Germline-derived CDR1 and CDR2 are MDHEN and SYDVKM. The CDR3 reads CASQKGGGAYNEQFF. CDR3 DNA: TGTGCCAGCCAGAAGGGAGGCGGTGCCTACAATGAGCAGTTCTTC.

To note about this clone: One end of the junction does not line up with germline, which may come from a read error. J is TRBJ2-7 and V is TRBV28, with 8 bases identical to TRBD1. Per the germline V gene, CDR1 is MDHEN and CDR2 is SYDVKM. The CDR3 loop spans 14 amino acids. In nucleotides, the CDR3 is TGTGCCAGCAGTCTATGGACTCAGGGGGCCGAGCAGTACTTC. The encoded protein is CASSLWTQGAEQYF.

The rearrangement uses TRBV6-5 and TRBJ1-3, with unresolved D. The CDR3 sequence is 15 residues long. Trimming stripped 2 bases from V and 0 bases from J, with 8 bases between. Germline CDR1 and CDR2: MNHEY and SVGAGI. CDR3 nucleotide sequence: TGTGCCAGCAGTTACACGGGGATCTCTGGAAACACCATATATTTT. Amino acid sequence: CASSYTGISGNTIYF.

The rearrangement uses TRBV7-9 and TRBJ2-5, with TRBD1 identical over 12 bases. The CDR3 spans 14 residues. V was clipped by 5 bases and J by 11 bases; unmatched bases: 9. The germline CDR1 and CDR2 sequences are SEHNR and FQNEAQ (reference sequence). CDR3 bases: TGTGCCAGCAGCCAGCCGGGACAGGGGGCCCAGCAGTACTTC. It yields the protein CASSQPGQGAQQYF.

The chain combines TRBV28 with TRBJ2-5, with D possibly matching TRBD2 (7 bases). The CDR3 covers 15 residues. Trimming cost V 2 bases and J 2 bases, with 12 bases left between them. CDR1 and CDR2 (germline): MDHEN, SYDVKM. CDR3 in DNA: TGTGCCAGCAGTTTAGGGGGGGCGCGGCAAGAGACCCAGTACTTC. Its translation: CASSLGGARQETQYF.